Following are 27 T cell receptor beta chains from one sample sequenced in a study of shared clonotypes between healthy human individuals (dated by TCRdb to between 2020 and 2021). The library relied on the immunoSEQ multiplex PCR assay. This is the immuneACCESS table as TCRdb keeps it, with only in-frame sequences that have V and J called. A part of the clones is gone; compared with another copy, unresolved V genes explain less than half, and the rest is unexplained. This sample holds about 2.4 million clones; roughly 93% were observed only once. The ten top clones hold around 0.4% of the sample. Source material: naive CD4+ T cells from PBMCs. Reading the label with the study, this specimen's cell subset or site is: CD45RA+ positively selected. These receptors all stem from a man younger than 30 in good health. Some clones in this sample may be carry-over from other donors' samples.

This chain uses TRBV7-8 with TRBJ2-1; 7 nucleotides line up with TRBD2. The CDR3 totals 16 residues. Germline V CDR1 and CDR2: SGHVS, FQNEAQ. The J segment lost 6 bases and the V segment lost 4 bases, leaving 12 bases of the junction unmatched. CDR3 sequence: CASSSTLLGRGNEQFF. CDR3 in DNA: TGTGCCAGCAGCTCTACACTCCTGGGGAGGGGCAATGAGCAGTTCTTC.

This clone was seen only once. The chain links TRBV7-2 to TRBJ2-7; 7 positions match TRBD2. This CDR3 contains 15 residues. V trimming: 7 bases; J trimming: 0 bases; junction bases outside the gene matches: 9. Germline V gene data show CDR1 as SGHTA and CDR2 as FQGNSA. CDR3 sequence (DNA): TGTGCCAGCAACAAGGGAGGGTTGGGCTCCTACGAGCAGTACTTC. This gives the protein CASNKGGLGSYEQYF.

The V gene is TRBV23-1, the J gene TRBJ2-7; TRBD1 aligns across 7 bases. TRBV23-1 is treated as an ORF (open reading frame) with a function not yet certain. The CDR3 spans 17 residues. Trimming removed 1 base from V and 3 bases from J; junction bases left unmatched: 12. DNA for the CDR3: TGCGCCAGCAGTCAATTTTGTGGACGCAGGGGGATCTACGAGCAGTACTTC. This encodes CASSQFCGRRGIYEQYF.

The V gene is TRBV7-3, the J gene TRBJ1-1; D unresolved. The V gene lost 1 base and the J gene lost 0 bases, with 12 bases spanning the gap. This CDR3 has 16 residues. Germline values: CDR1 SGHTA, CDR2 FQGTGA. CDR3 bases: TGTGCCAGCAGCTTAATACCTACCACTATGAACACTGAAGCTTTCTTT. This sequence encodes CASSLIPTTMNTEAFF.

The chain couples TRBV9 to TRBJ1-4; no firm D call. The CDR3 runs 14 residues. Trimming left V 3 bases short and J 8 bases short, with 14 bases between. Germline-derived CDR1 and CDR2 are SGDLS and YYNGEE. CDR3 DNA sequence: TGTGCCAGCAGCGACCGCCCGGGTCCCGAAAAACTGTTTTTT. Protein sequence: CASSDRPGPEKLFF.

The chain is built from TRBV5-1 and TRBJ1-5, with D possibly TRBD1 on 6 matching bases. V lost 4 bases and J lost 2, with 13 bases in between. Germline CDR1 SGHRS, CDR2 YFSETQ. This CDR3 is built from 15 residues. Here the CDR3 DNA reads TGCGCCAGCAGCCAAGGAGGGGGTGGCAATCAGCCCCAGCATTTT. Protein product: CASSQGGGGNQPQHF.

V is TRBV6-4 and J is TRBJ2-3, with 8 nucleotides matching TRBD1. CDR3 length equals 15 residues. V was pared by 3 bases and J by 4 bases, with 6 bases of the junction left unmatched. CDR1 and CDR2 (germline): MRHNA, SNTAGT. The CDR3 sequence is CASSERQGLADTQYF. For the CDR3, the DNA is TGTGCCAGCAGTGAACGACAGGGGTTGGCAGATACGCAGTATTTT.

The chain employs TRBV6-1 and TRBJ2-1; no clear D gene. The CDR3 consists of 11 residues. Trimming removed 11 bases from V and 6 bases from J, with 11 bases in between. The germline V gene has CDR1 MNHNS and CDR2 SASEGT. The CDR3, as DNA: TGTGCCGCCCGAGACCCCAATGAGCAGTTCTTC. This translates into CAARDPNEQFF.

On this clone itself: This specimen includes other DNA sequences encoding the same CDR3. This chain joins TRBV28 and TRBJ1-5; D gene ambiguous. The V gene's germline CDR1 is MDHEN and CDR2 SYDVKM. This CDR3 comprises 12 residues. The V end was cut by 5 bases, the J end by 5 bases, with 7 bases between. CDR3 in DNA: TGTGCCAGCAGTGGGTCGGATCAGCCCCAGCATTTT. The encoded protein is CASSGSDQPQHF.

Notes on this clone: Other DNA sequences in this specimen translate into the identical CDR3. The chain is built from TRBV7-2 and TRBJ1-5; no clear D. Trimming took 5 bases from V and 3 from J, leaving 11 bases between them. The CDR3 is 14 amino acids. The germline gives CDR1 SGHTA, CDR2 FQGNSA. The CDR3 bases are TGTGCCAGCAGCCTCCAGAGTTCCAATCAGCCCCAGCATTTT. Residues: CASSLQSSNQPQHF.

V gene TRBV30 combines with J gene TRBJ1-2; D not resolved. Germline CDR1 reads GTSNPN; CDR2 reads SVGIG (reference sequence). Deletions cut 0 bases from V and 4 bases from J, with 9 bases between. This CDR3 region has 13 residues. The CDR3 nucleotides are TGTGCCTGGAGTGTTTCGAGGACCTATGGCTACACCTTC. As protein: CAWSVSRTYGYTF.

The V call is TRBV2, the J call TRBJ1-4; TRBD1 aligns across 10 bases. The junction had 6 bases not matched to a gene; V was cut back by 5 bases and J by 0 bases. The CDR3 loop spans 17 amino acids. Germline V CDR1 and CDR2: SNHLY, FYNNEI. For the CDR3, the DNA is TGTGCCAGCAGTCGCGACAGGGGGCAAGCAACTAATGAAAAACTGTTTTTT. This sequence encodes CASSRDRGQATNEKLFF.

V usage is TRBV7-3 and J usage is TRBJ1-2; 8 positions match TRBD1. The CDR3 is 15 amino acids. CDR1 and CDR2 from the germline V gene are SGHTA and FQGTGA. J lost 8 bases, V lost 2 bases, and 10 bases had no gene match. CDR3 DNA: TGTGCCAGCAGCTTAGGCGGACAGGGCGCGCGGGGCTACACCTTC. Translating it yields CASSLGGQGARGYTF.

The chain carries TRBV29-1 and TRBJ1-2, with D possibly being TRBD1 (5 bases). V lost 0 bases to trimming and J lost 4 bases, with 12 bases between them. Germline assignment: CDR1 SQVTM and CDR2 ANQGSEA. The CDR3 sequence is 14 residues long. The CDR3: CSVEDPGRLYGYTF. In nucleotides, the CDR3 is TGCAGCGTTGAAGATCCGGGACGCCTCTATGGCTACACCTTC.

The chain is built from TRBV6-5 and TRBJ2-5; 8 nucleotides match TRBD2. Trimming took 8 bases from V and 1 from J; bases not matched to a gene: 0. From germline, CDR1 is MNHEY and CDR2 SVGAGI. The CDR3 covers 12 residues. CDR3 DNA: TGTGCCAGCGGGACTAGCCAAGAGACCCAGTACTTC. Its protein product is CASGTSQETQYF.

The gene calls are TRBV4-3 and TRBJ1-1; 7 nucleotides match TRBD1. Germline V gene lookup returns CDR1 LGHNA and CDR2 YSLEER. The CDR3 covers 17 residues. Unmatched junction bases numbered 10, after V lost 3 bases and J lost 0 bases. CDR3 sequence: CASSQDRPPNMNTEAFF. In DNA form, the CDR3 reads TGCGCCAGCAGCCAGGACAGGCCACCCAACATGAACACTGAAGCTTTCTTT.

Here the CDR3 DNA reads TGTGCCAGCAGCTTAGCCGGAAAGGGCTCTGGAAACACCATATATTTT. Amino acids: CASSLAGKGSGNTIYF. The J gene is TRBJ1-3, the V gene TRBV7-8; D uncertain. V was trimmed by 0 bases and J by 0 bases, leaving 9 bases between them. From germline, CDR1 is SGHVS and CDR2 FQNEAQ. The CDR3 is 16 amino acids.

This chain joins TRBV6-1 and TRBJ2-7; 7 nucleotides line up with TRBD1. This CDR3 comprises 13 residues. CDR1 is MNHNS and CDR2 is SASEGT in the germline V gene. Trimming cost V 4 bases and J 3 bases; bases outside gene matches: 3. The CDR3 loop reads CASSVRDSYEQYF. CDR3 DNA: TGTGCCAGCAGTGTACGGGACAGCTACGAGCAGTACTTC.

The chain carries TRBV30 and TRBJ2-3; TRBD2 matches 7 bases. The CDR3 loop spans 13 amino acids. Germline V gene data show CDR1 as GTSNPN and CDR2 as SVGIG (reference sequence). The ends lost 4 bases at V and 4 bases at J; junction bases unmatched: 5. The CDR3 DNA sequence: TGTGCCTGGACCGGCGGGAGTGCAGATACGCAGTATTTT. Encoded protein: CAWTGGSADTQYF. The full variable domain, with the rest looked up from reference TRBV30 and TRBJ2-3, is SQTIHQWPATLVQPVGSPLSLECTVEGTSNPNLYWYRQAAGRGLQLLFYSVGIGQISSEVPQNLSASRPQDRQFILSSKKLLLSDSGFYLCAWTGGSADTQYFGPGTRLTVL.

This clone was counted between two and nine times. The chain combines TRBV4-2 with TRBJ1-2, with D maybe TRBD1 (6 bases). CDR1 and CDR2 (germline): LGHNA, YNFKEQ. CDR3 size: 13 residues. The V gene lost 6 bases and the J gene lost 3 bases, with 11 bases spanning the gap. CDR3 in amino acids: CASSAQGDYGYTF. CDR3 DNA sequence: TGTGCCAGCAGTGCACAGGGAGACTATGGCTACACCTTC.

This rearrangement joins TRBV5-1 to TRBJ2-1, with TRBD2 matching over 7 bases. This CDR3 comprises 17 residues. CDR1 and CDR2 from the germline V gene are SGHRS and YFSETQ. The junction had 14 bases not matched to a gene; V was cut back by 2 bases and J by 6 bases. The CDR3 is CASSLLTSARVGNEQFF. The DNA of the CDR3 is TGCGCCAGCAGCTTACTAACTAGCGCCCGAGTCGGCAATGAGCAGTTCTTC.

The chain is built from TRBV20-1 and TRBJ2-7; D is ambiguous. The CDR3 loop spans 11 amino acids. V dropped 5 bases and J dropped 5 bases, with 10 bases sitting between them. The germline V gene encodes CDR1 DFQATT and CDR2 SNEGSKA (reference sequence). The CDR3 sequence is CSAHWTDEQYF. For the CDR3, the DNA is TGCAGTGCTCATTGGACCGACGAGCAGTACTTC.

The chain carries TRBV6-5 and TRBJ2-5; D uncertain. CDR1 and CDR2 (germline): MNHEY, SVGAGI. The CDR3 extends over 16 amino acids. The V and J ends lost 0 bases and 2 bases respectively, with 13 bases between them. The CDR3 reads CASSYSSSPLQETQYF. CDR3 coding DNA: TGTGCCAGCAGTTACTCGAGTTCTCCTTTACAAGAGACCCAGTACTTC.

This clone was counted once. The rearrangement uses TRBV7-2 and TRBJ1-5; D unclear. The CDR3 spans 15 residues. The ends were cut back, 1 base at V and 3 bases at J, with 10 bases in the middle. Germline CDR1 is SGHTA and CDR2 is FQGNSA. The CDR3 loop is CASSLVRATNQPQHF. The CDR3 nucleotides read TGTGCCAGCAGCTTAGTTCGAGCAACCAATCAGCCCCAGCATTTT. The full variable domain, its missing parts supplied by reference TRBV7-2 and TRBJ1-5, is GAGVSQSPSNKVTEKGKDVELRCDPISGHTALYWYRQSLGQGLEFLIYFQGNSAPDKSGLPSDRFSAERTGGSVSTLTIQRTQQEDSAVYLCASSLVRATNQPQHFGDGTRLSIL.

The genes are TRBV15 and TRBJ2-7; TRBD1 matches at 7 bases. The CDR3 covers 17 residues. Germline CDR1 LNHNV, CDR2 YYDKDF (reference sequence). With V trimmed by 3 bases and J by 3 bases, 14 bases remained unmatched. CDR3 sequence (DNA): TGTGCCACCAGCAGGACAGGGTTTCGCGACTTTAACTACGAGCAGTACTTC. It encodes CATSRTGFRDFNYEQYF.

This clone was counted between two and nine times. The chain is built from TRBV18 and TRBJ1-1; possibly TRBD1 for D (5 bases). In germline, CDR1 is KGHSH, CDR2 LQKENI. This CDR3 region has 13 residues. Trimming pared 3 bases from V and 6 bases from J, leaving 11 bases between. This CDR3 reads CASSPSGGPEAFF. DNA for the CDR3: TGTGCCAGCTCACCGTCCGGGGGACCTGAAGCTTTCTTT.

In its sample, this clone was seen once. V and J are TRBV4-1 and TRBJ2-5, with 12 nucleotides matching TRBD2. CDR3 size: 16 residues. Germline-derived CDR1 and CDR2 are MGHRA and YSYEKL. The junction had 8 bases not matched to a gene; V was cut back by 5 bases and J by 4 bases. In DNA, the CDR3 is TGCGCCAGCAGCTCTACGACTAGCGGGGGCGGAGAGACCCAGTACTTC. Its protein is CASSSTTSGGGETQYF.